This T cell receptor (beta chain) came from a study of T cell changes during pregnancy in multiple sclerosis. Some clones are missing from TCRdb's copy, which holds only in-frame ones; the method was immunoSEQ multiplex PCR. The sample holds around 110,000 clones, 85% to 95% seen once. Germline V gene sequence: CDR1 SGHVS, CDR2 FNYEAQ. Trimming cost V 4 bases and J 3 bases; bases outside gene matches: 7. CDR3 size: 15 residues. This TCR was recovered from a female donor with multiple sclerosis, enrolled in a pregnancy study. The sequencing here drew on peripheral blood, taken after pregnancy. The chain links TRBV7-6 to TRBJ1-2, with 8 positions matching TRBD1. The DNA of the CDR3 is TGTGCCAGCAGCTCCGCCGGGACAGGCCACTATGGCTACACCTTC. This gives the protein CASSSAGTGHYGYTF.